A single sample is the source of the 28 T cell receptor beta chains below, sequenced in a study of cytomegalovirus exposure and HLA in healthy donors. The PCR was carried out with 60 Vbeta primers and 13 Jbeta primers. Repertoires were generated with immunoSEQ multiplex PCR, while TCRdb's copy carries only in-frame clones and drops some. The sample has about 93,000 clones; under 85% are singletons. Specimen: PBMCs. All receptors come from a boy aged 5-17 years in good health and CMV-seronegative.

The gene calls are TRBV29-1 and TRBJ2-1, with a tentative D call TRBD1 (6 bases). CDR1 is SQVTM and CDR2 is ANQGSEA in the germline V gene. The CDR3 contains 14 residues. V was cut by 3 bases and J by 8 bases, with 17 bases left in between. The CDR3 sequence: CSVEGDDRSDEQFF. The DNA for the CDR3 is TGCAGCGTTGAGGGGGACGACAGGAGCGATGAGCAGTTCTTC.

This chain uses TRBV29-1 with TRBJ1-2; D is unclear. The CDR3 totals 13 residues. Germline V gives CDR1 SQVTM, CDR2 ANQGSEA. Trimming pared 3 bases from V and 8 bases from J, leaving 16 bases between. The CDR3 DNA follows: TGCAGCGTTGATTCACAGATGTTGGGCGGCTACACCTTC. Translation: CSVDSQMLGGYTF.

The chain employs TRBV7-3 and TRBJ2-2; a possible D gene is TRBD1 (7 bases). Germline V gene data show CDR1 as SGHTA and CDR2 as FQGTGA. V was trimmed by 5 bases and J by 6 bases, leaving 13 bases between them. The CDR3 covers 14 residues. The CDR3 DNA is TGTGCCAGCAGCATCAGGGGGGCTTCCGGGGAGCTGTTTTTT. It codes for CASSIRGASGELFF.

CDR3 loop: CASSIGGNGYTF. The CDR3 nucleotides are TGTGCCAGTAGTATTGGAGGGAATGGCTACACCTTC. V gene TRBV19 combines with J gene TRBJ1-2; no firm D call. The V gene lost 3 bases and the J gene lost 6 bases, with 8 bases spanning the gap. CDR1 LNHDA and CDR2 SQIVND come from the germline V gene (reference sequence). This CDR3 has 12 residues.

V and J are TRBV9 and TRBJ2-7; TRBD2 matches 7 bases. V shed 0 bases and J 4 bases; nucleotides not matched to a gene: 4. The germline gives CDR1 SGDLS, CDR2 YYNGEE. The CDR3 is 14 amino acids. CDR3 amino acids: CASSVDGGLYEQYF. The DNA of the CDR3 is TGTGCCAGCAGCGTAGACGGGGGACTATACGAGCAGTACTTC.

The chain joins TRBV7-9 to TRBJ1-1; no clear D gene. CDR3 length: 13 amino acids. V was trimmed by 4 bases and J by 2 bases, leaving 8 bases between them. CDR1 SEHNR and CDR2 FQNEAQ come from the germline V gene (reference sequence). The CDR3 region is CASSYYENTEAFF. Written as DNA, the CDR3 is TGTGCCAGCAGCTACTACGAAAACACTGAAGCTTTCTTT. Looking up the rest from reference TRBV7-9 and TRBJ1-1 gives the full variable domain: DTGVSQNPRHKITKRGQNVTFRCDPISEHNRLYWYRQTLGQGPEFLTYFQNEAQLEKSRLLSDRFSAERPKGSFSTLEIQRTEQGDSAMYLCASSYYENTEAFFGQGTRLTVV.

The chain has TRBV7-9 and TRBJ1-6; 8 nucleotides agree with TRBD1. The V segment lost 3 bases and the J segment 4 bases; nucleotides outside the gene matches: 5. The CDR3 is made up of 16 amino acids. In germline, CDR1 is SEHNR, CDR2 FQNEAQ (reference sequence). The CDR3 sequence is CASSFPQGAYNSPLHF. The CDR3 DNA reads as TGTGCCAGCAGCTTTCCCCAGGGGGCGTATAATTCACCCCTCCACTTT. Looking up the rest from reference TRBV7-9 and TRBJ1-6 gives the full variable domain: DTGVSQNPRHKITKRGQNVTFRCDPISEHNRLYWYRQTLGQGPEFLTYFQNEAQLEKSRLLSDRFSAERPKGSFSTLEIQRTEQGDSAMYLCASSFPQGAYNSPLHFGNGTRLTVT.

This clone was seen a few times. The chain links TRBV6-5 to TRBJ2-2; 8 positions agree with TRBD2. Germline CDR1 reads MNHEY; CDR2 reads SVGAGI. The CDR3 is 14 residues long. After removal of 2 bases from V and 5 bases from J, the junction contained 1 base not matched to a gene. The CDR3 loop is CASSYGLATGELFF. The CDR3 DNA sequence: TGTGCCAGCAGTTACGGACTAGCAACCGGGGAGCTGTTTTTT.

The rearrangement uses TRBV28 and TRBJ1-5; the D is unclear. CDR3 length: 15 amino acids. CDR1 MDHEN and CDR2 SYDVKM come from the germline V gene. V lost 5 bases and J lost 6, with 17 bases in between. CDR3 amino acids: CASSPRLGRGQPQHF. CDR3 DNA: TGTGCCAGCAGTCCTCGTTTAGGAAGAGGTCAGCCCCAGCATTTT.

The V call is TRBV2, the J call TRBJ1-2; D remains ambiguous. This CDR3 spans 11 amino acids. The V end lost 6 bases, the J end lost 8 bases, and 10 bases lay between the germline ends. Germline-derived CDR1 and CDR2 are SNHLY and FYNNEI. The CDR3 nucleotides are TGTGCCAGCAGCCTCGTAGTAGGCTACACCTTC. This codes for CASSLVVGYTF.

The V gene is TRBV4-1, the J gene TRBJ1-2; TRBD1 matches 7 bases. The V gene end was trimmed by 0 bases and the J gene end by 6 bases; junction bases not matched to a gene: 10. CDR1 MGHRA and CDR2 YSYEKL come from the germline V gene. The CDR3 is 16 residues long. The CDR3 bases are TGCGCCAGCAGCCAAGACCGGGACAGAACTCTCAATGGCTACACCTTC. It specifies CASSQDRDRTLNGYTF.

The chain is built from TRBV7-3 and TRBJ2-5; 9 bases are a match to TRBD1. This CDR3 has 14 residues. J lost 4 bases, V lost 5 bases, and 5 bases had no gene match. Germline CDR1 is SGHTA and CDR2 is FQGTGA. The CDR3 reads CASSTPGQGETQYF. CDR3 DNA sequence: TGTGCCAGCAGCACTCCGGGACAGGGAGAGACCCAGTACTTC.

This clone was seen only a few times. This chain's CDR3 is CASSDWDRTYEQYF. CDR3 coding DNA: TGTGCCAGCAGTGACTGGGACAGAACCTACGAGCAGTACTTC. The chain employs TRBV6-1 and TRBJ2-7; TRBD1 aligns across 7 bases. J lost 2 bases, V lost 3 bases, and 4 bases had no gene match. The CDR3 has 14 amino acids. In germline, CDR1 is MNHNS, CDR2 SASEGT.

This sequence joins TRBV7-3 and TRBJ2-7, with D tentatively TRBD1 (5 bases). Trimming cost V 4 bases and J 2 bases, with 15 bases left between them. The CDR3 loop spans 15 amino acids. Germline V lookup: CDR1 SGHTA, CDR2 FQGTGA. CDR3 DNA: TGTGCCAGCAGCTCGTCTTCCCAGGGCCCCTACGAGCAGTACTTC. Protein sequence: CASSSSSQGPYEQYF.

This chain links TRBV27 with TRBJ2-7, with 7 bases that match TRBD1. With 9 bases clipped from V and 0 bases from J, the junction kept 5 bases outside the gene matches. This CDR3 comprises 13 residues. Germline CDR1 is MNHEY and CDR2 is SMNVEV (reference sequence). The CDR3, as DNA: TGTGCCAGTCGGACAGGTTACTCCTACGAGCAGTACTTC. This translates into CASRTGYSYEQYF.

CDR3 sequence (DNA): TGTGCCAGCAGCTTATCAAGACAGGAATCTGGAAACACCATATATTTT. As protein: CASSLSRQESGNTIYF. This chain links TRBV5-6 with TRBJ1-3; perhaps TRBD1 as D (6 bases). The CDR3 is 16 residues long. Trimming took 2 bases from V and 1 from J, leaving 13 bases between them. Germline-derived CDR1 and CDR2 are SGHDT and YYEEEE.

V gene TRBV7-2 combines with J gene TRBJ1-6; D gene unclear. Trimming pared 4 bases from V and 7 bases from J, leaving 5 bases between. Germline-derived CDR1 and CDR2 are SGHTA and FQGNSA. This CDR3 region has 12 residues. In nucleotides, the CDR3 is TGTGCCAGCAGCTATAGAAATTCACCCCTCCACTTT. Translation gives CASSYRNSPLHF.

The V and J genes are TRBV28 and TRBJ2-7; 7 bases line up with TRBD1. The CDR3 contains 14 residues. V dropped 0 bases and J dropped 5; count of bases not matched to a gene: 4. From germline, CDR1 is MDHEN and CDR2 SYDVKM. This CDR3 is CASSLWTGTNEQYF. The DNA of the CDR3 is TGTGCCAGCAGTTTATGGACAGGGACGAACGAGCAGTACTTC.

The chain recombines TRBV15 with TRBJ1-5; no firm D call. This CDR3 has 13 residues. Trimming removed 0 bases at V and 11 bases at J, with 11 bases between. Germline-derived CDR1 and CDR2 are LNHNV and YYDKDF (reference sequence). The CDR3 reads CATSRENGLAQHF. Here the CDR3 DNA reads TGTGCCACCAGCAGAGAGAATGGTTTAGCCCAGCATTTT.

The V call is TRBV6-6, the J call TRBJ2-7, with D possibly matching TRBD1 (6 bases). This CDR3 region has 15 residues. V lost 2 bases and J lost 3, with 14 bases in between. Germline values: CDR1 MNHNY, CDR2 SVGAGI (reference sequence). The CDR3 is CASSYRPGDNYEQYF. CDR3 DNA sequence: TGTGCCAGCAGTTACCGGCCAGGGGACAACTACGAGCAGTACTTC.

The chain links TRBV11-2 to TRBJ1-4, with D hard to call. Germline V gene data show CDR1 as SGHAT and CDR2 as FQNNGV. The V end was cut by 4 bases, the J end by 6 bases, with 12 bases between. The CDR3 extends over 14 amino acids. The DNA of the CDR3 is TGTGCCAGCAGCTCACAGCGGATGGATGAAAAACTGTTTTTT. It codes for CASSSQRMDEKLFF.

This chain links TRBV7-9 with TRBJ1-1; D is perhaps TRBD1 (6 bases). V was cut by 5 bases and J by 1 base, with 14 bases left in between. The CDR3 spans 15 residues. The V gene's germline CDR1 is SEHNR and CDR2 FQNEAQ (reference sequence). DNA of the CDR3: TGTGCCAGCAGCCCTATAGGGGGGGCGAACACTGAAGCTTTCTTT. Its translation is CASSPIGGANTEAFF.

CDR3 bases: TGCGCCAGCAGCTGGAAGCCAGGGGCCGAAGCTTTCTTT. It yields the protein CASSWKPGAEAFF. The rearrangement links TRBV4-1 to TRBJ1-1; D possibly corresponds to TRBD1 (6 bases). Trimming removed 5 bases at V and 8 bases at J, with 15 bases between. The CDR3 is 13 residues long. CDR1 is MGHRA and CDR2 is YSYEKL in the germline V gene.

The V and J genes are TRBV28 and TRBJ1-3; D is uncertain. With 6 bases removed from V and 7 bases from J, the gap between germline ends came to 10 bases. Germline V CDR1 and CDR2: MDHEN, SYDVKM. The CDR3 contains 12 residues. Here the CDR3 DNA reads TGTGCCAGCAGCGCGCAAACTAACACCATATATTTT. Translating gives CASSAQTNTIYF.

The chain joins TRBV2 to TRBJ1-2; 9 bases are a match to TRBD1. The CDR3 extends over 11 amino acids. CDR1 SNHLY and CDR2 FYNNEI come from the germline V gene. The V and J ends lost 10 bases and 8 bases, in that order; junction bases with no gene match: 5. DNA of the CDR3: TGTGCCAAGACAGGGGGAATCGGCTACACCTTC. Its protein is CAKTGGIGYTF.

This clone was found a few times. The genes are TRBV28 and TRBJ1-1, with D perhaps TRBD1 (6 bases). CDR1 and CDR2 from the germline V gene are MDHEN and SYDVKM. The CDR3 contains 13 residues. V lost 4 bases and J 10 bases, leaving 16 bases between the germline ends. Here the CDR3 reads CASSSFSRGGAFF. DNA of the CDR3: TGTGCCAGCAGTTCTTTTTCCAGGGGCGGAGCTTTCTTT.

The rearrangement links TRBV6-5 to TRBJ2-2; D not resolved. The V end was cut by 7 bases, the J end by 2 bases, with 11 bases between. The CDR3 runs 14 residues. CDR1 and CDR2 (germline): MNHEY, SVGAGI. CDR3 loop: CASKPRRNTGELFF. The CDR3, as DNA: TGTGCCAGCAAACCTAGGAGAAACACCGGGGAGCTGTTTTTT.

The rearrangement joins TRBV4-1 to TRBJ2-6; weak D call: TRBD2 (5 bases). CDR1 and CDR2 from the germline V gene are MGHRA and YSYEKL. CDR3 length: 15 residues. The V end was cut by 2 bases, the J end by 4 bases, with 9 bases between. The CDR3 DNA reads as TGCGCCAGCAGCCAACGGGGTTCAGGGGCCAACGTCCTGACTTTC. Its translation: CASSQRGSGANVLTF.